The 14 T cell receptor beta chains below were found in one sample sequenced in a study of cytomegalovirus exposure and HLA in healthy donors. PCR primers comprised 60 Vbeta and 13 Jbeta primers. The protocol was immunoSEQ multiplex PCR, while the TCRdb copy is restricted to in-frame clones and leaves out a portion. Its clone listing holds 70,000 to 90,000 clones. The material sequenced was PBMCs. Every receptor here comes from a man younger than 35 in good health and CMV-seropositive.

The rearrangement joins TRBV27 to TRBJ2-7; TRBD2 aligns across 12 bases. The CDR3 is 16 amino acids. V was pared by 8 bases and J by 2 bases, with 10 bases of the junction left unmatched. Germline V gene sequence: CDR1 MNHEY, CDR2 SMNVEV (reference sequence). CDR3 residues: CASGGGLAGGPYEQYF. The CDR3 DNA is TGTGCCAGCGGGGGGGGGCTAGCGGGAGGGCCCTACGAGCAGTACTTC.

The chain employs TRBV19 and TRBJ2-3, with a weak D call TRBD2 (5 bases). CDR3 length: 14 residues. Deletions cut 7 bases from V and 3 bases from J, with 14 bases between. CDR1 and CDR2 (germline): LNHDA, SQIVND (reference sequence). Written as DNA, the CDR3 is TGTGCCAGTAAAGTCGGGCGAGGGACAGATACGCAGTATTTT. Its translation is CASKVGRGTDTQYF. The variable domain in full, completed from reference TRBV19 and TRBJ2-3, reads DGGITQSPKYLFRKEGQNVTLSCEQNLNHDAMYWYRQDPGQGLRLIYYSQIVNDFQKGDIAEGYSVSREKKESFPLTVTSAQKNPTAFYLCASKVGRGTDTQYFGPGTRLTVL.

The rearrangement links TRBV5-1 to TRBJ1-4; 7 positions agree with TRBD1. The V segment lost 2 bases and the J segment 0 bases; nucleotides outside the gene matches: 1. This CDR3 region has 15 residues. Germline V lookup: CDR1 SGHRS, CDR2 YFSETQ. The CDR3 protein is CASSFQGATNEKLFF. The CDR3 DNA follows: TGCGCCAGCAGCTTCCAGGGGGCAACTAATGAAAAACTGTTTTTT.

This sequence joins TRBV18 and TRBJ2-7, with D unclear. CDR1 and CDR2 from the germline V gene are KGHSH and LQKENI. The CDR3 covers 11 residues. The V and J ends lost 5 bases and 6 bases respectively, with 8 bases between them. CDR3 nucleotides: TGTGCCAGCTCATCCTCTCTCGAGCAGTACTTC. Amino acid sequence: CASSSSLEQYF.

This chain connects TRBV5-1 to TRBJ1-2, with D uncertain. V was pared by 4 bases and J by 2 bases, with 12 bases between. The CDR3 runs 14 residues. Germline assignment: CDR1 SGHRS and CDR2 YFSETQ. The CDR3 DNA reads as TGCGCCAGCAGCCCCTATGGAGGGAACTATGGCTACACCTTC. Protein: CASSPYGGNYGYTF.

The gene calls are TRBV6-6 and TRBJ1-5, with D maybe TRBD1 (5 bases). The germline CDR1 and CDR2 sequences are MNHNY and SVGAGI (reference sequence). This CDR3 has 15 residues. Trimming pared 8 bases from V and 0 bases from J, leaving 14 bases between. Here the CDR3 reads CASSWGGDSNQPQHF. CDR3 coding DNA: TGTGCCAGCTCCTGGGGGGGTGATAGCAATCAGCCCCAGCATTTT.

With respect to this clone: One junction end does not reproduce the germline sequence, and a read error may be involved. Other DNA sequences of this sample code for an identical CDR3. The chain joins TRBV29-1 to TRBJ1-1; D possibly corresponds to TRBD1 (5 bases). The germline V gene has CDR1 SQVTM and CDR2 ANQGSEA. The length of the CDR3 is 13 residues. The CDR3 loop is CSVDQQVNTEAFF. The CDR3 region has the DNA TGCAGCGTTGACCAACAGGTTAACACCGAAGCTTTCTTT. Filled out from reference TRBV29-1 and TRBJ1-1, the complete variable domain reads SAVISQKPSRDICQRGTSLTIQCQVDSQVTMMFWYRQQPGQSLTLIATANQGSEATYESGFVIDKFPISRPNLTFSTLTVSNMSPEDSSIYLCSVDQQVNTEAFFGQGTRLTVV.

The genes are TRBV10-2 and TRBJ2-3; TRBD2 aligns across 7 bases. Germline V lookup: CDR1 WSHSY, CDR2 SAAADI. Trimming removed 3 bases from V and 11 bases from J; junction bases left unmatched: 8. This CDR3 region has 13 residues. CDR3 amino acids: CASSEWSAGKQYF. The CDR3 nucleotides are TGCGCCAGCAGTGAATGGTCAGCGGGGAAGCAGTATTTT.

The CDR3 region has the DNA TGTGCCAGCAGCTTCGGACAGGTGGGCCACGAGCAGTACTTC. As protein: CASSFGQVGHEQYF. The chain carries TRBV11-2 and TRBJ2-7; the match to TRBD1 covers 7 bases. The CDR3 is 14 residues long. The V gene end was trimmed by 3 bases and the J gene end by 5 bases; junction bases not matched to a gene: 7. Germline-derived CDR1 and CDR2 are SGHAT and FQNNGV. Full variable domain (rest looked up from reference TRBV11-2 and TRBJ2-7): EAGVAQSPRYKIIEKRQSVAFWCNPISGHATLYWYQQILGQGPKLLIQFQNNGVVDDSQLPKDRFSAERLKGVDSTLKIQPAKLEDSAVYLCASSFGQVGHEQYFGPGTRLTVT.

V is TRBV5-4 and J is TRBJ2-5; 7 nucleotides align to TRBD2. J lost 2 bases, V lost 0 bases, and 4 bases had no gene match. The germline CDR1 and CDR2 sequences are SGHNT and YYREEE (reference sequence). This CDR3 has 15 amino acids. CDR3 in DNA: TGTGCCAGCAGCTTGGGGCTAGCGGATCAAGAGACCCAGTACTTC. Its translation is CASSLGLADQETQYF.

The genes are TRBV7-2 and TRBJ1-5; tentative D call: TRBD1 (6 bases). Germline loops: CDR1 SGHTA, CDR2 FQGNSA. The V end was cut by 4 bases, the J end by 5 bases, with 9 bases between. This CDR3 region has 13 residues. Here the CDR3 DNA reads TGTGCCAGCAGCTCGAACAGGGATCAGCCCCAGCATTTT. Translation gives CASSSNRDQPQHF.

CDR3 nucleotides: TGTGCCAGCAGTCCAAATTCGGGGACTGAAGCTTTCTTT. It translates to CASSPNSGTEAFF. The V and J genes are TRBV28 and TRBJ1-1; D remains ambiguous. This CDR3 has 13 amino acids. Germline-derived CDR1 and CDR2 are MDHEN and SYDVKM. V lost 5 bases to trimming and J lost 5 bases, with 12 bases between them.

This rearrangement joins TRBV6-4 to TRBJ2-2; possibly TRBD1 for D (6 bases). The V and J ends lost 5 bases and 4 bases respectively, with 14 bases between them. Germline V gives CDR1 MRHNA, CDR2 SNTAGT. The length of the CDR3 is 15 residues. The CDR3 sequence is CASSYRQELTGELFF. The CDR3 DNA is TGTGCCAGCAGTTATAGACAGGAACTCACCGGGGAGCTGTTTTTT.

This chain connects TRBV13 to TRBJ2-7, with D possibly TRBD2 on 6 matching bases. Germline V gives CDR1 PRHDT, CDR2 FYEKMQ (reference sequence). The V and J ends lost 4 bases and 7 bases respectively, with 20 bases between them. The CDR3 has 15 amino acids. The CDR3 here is CASSSRGWASAEQYF. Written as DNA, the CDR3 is TGTGCCAGCAGCTCGAGAGGTTGGGCTAGCGCGGAGCAGTACTTC.